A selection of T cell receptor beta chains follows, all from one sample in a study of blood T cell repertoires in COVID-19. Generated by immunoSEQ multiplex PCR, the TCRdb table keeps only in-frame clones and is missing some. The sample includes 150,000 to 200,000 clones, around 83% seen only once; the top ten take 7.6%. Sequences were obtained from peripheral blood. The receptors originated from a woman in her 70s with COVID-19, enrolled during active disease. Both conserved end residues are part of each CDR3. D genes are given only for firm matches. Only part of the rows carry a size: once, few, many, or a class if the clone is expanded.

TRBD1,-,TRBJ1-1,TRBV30,CAWSVRDSTEAFF,TGTGCCTGGAGTGTACGGGACAGCACTGAAGCTTTCTTT
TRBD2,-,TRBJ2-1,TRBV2,CASRNSGRAQNEQFF,TGTGCCAGCAGAAATAGCGGGAGGGCTCAGAATGAGCAGTTCTTC
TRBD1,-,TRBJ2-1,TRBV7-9,CASSQGAASYNEQFF,TGTGCCAGCAGTCAGGGGGCAGCCTCCTACAATGAGCAGTTCTTC
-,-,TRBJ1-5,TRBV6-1,CASSDYSNQPQHF,TGTGCCAGCAGTGATTATAGCAATCAGCCCCAGCATTTT
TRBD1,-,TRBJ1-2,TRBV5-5,CASSTTGAIWGYTF,TGTGCCAGCAGCACCACAGGGGCAATTTGGGGCTACACCTTC
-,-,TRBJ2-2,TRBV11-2,CASSLGRAELFF,TGTGCCAGCAGCTTAGGAAGAGCGGAGCTGTTTTTT
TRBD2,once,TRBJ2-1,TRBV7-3,CASSPGGGTVNEQFF,TGTGCCAGCAGCCCAGGCGGGGGTACAGTGAATGAGCAGTTCTTC
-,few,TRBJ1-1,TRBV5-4,CASSAEVSGGRTEAFF,TGTGCCAGCAGCGCCGAAGTATCAGGAGGGCGCACTGAAGCTTTCTTT
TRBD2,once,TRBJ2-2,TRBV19,CASSISGRAKGELFF,TGTGCCAGTAGTATAAGCGGGAGGGCCAAGGGGGAGCTGTTTTTT
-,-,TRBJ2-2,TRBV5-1,CASSLGAVANTGELFF,TGCGCCAGCAGCTTGGGGGCCGTAGCGAACACCGGGGAGCTGTTTTTT
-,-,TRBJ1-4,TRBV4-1,CASSQAGTRNEKLFF,TGCGCCAGCAGCCAAGCCGGGACACGGAATGAAAAACTGTTTTTT
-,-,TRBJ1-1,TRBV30,CAWSVSPGMNTEAFF,TGTGCCTGGAGCGTTTCCCCAGGGATGAACACTGAAGCTTTCTTT
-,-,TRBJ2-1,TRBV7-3,CASSTPPFNEQFF,TGTGCCAGCAGCACACCCCCTTTCAATGAGCAGTTCTTC
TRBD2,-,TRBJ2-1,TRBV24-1,CATSGPSGGRSSYNEQFF,TGTGCCACCAGTGGCCCTAGCGGGGGAAGATCTTCCTACAATGAGCAGTTCTTC
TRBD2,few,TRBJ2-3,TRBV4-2,CASSPGQAGADTQYF,TGTGCCAGCAGCCCGGGCCAAGCGGGAGCAGATACGCAGTATTTT
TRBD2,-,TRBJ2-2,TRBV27,CASSLSIGTRGGLNTGELFF,TGTGCCAGCAGTCTCTCTATCGGGACCCGGGGGGGATTGAACACCGGGGAGCTGTTTTTT
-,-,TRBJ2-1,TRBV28,CASTPRGKASYNEQFF,TGTGCCAGCACCCCTAGGGGTAAAGCCTCCTACAATGAGCAGTTCTTC
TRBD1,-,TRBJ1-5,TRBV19,CASSRQGQQFYSNQPQHF,TGTGCCAGTAGCCGACAGGGGCAACAATTTTATAGCAATCAGCCCCAGCATTTT
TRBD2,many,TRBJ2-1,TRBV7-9,CASIQGTSLGEQFF,TGTGCCAGCATCCAGGGGACTAGCTTGGGTGAGCAGTTCTTC
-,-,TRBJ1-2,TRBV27,CASSPLGLAGDYGYTF,TGTGCCAGCAGTCCCCTAGGGCTTGCAGGGGACTATGGCTACACCTTC
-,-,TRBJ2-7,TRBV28,CASRGQGTWEQYF,TGTGCCAGCAGAGGGCAGGGAACGTGGGAGCAGTACTTC
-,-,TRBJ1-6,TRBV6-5,CASSYSTEGGPLHF,TGTGCCAGCAGTTACTCGACGGAGGGAGGGCCCCTCCACTTT
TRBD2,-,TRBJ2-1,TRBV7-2,CASSLGLAGASKQFF,TGTGCCAGCAGCCTGGGACTAGCGGGGGCAAGCAAGCAGTTCTTC
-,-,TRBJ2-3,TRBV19,CASHMGGRGDTQYF,TGTGCCAGTCACATGGGGGGTCGAGGTGATACGCAGTATTTT
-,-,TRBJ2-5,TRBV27,CASSFMGLQETQYF,TGTGCCAGCAGTTTTATGGGACTTCAAGAGACCCAGTACTTC
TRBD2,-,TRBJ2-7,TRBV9,CASSLGLAGVGEQYF,TGTGCCAGCAGCTTGGGACTAGCGGGAGTGGGCGAGCAGTACTTC
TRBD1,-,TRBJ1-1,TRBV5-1,CASSTLTGGRGVRAEAFF,TGCGCCAGCAGCACCCTAACAGGGGGCAGAGGGGTGAGGGCTGAAGCTTTCTTT
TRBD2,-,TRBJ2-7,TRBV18,CASSPLGETSGPKNSYEQYF,TGTGCCAGCTCACCACTCGGGGAGACTAGCGGGCCCAAAAACTCCTACGAGCAGTACTTC
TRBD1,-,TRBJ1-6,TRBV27,CASRWTGRGSPLHF,TGTGCCAGCAGGTGGACAGGCCGGGGTTCACCCCTCCACTTT
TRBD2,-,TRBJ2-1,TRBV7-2,CASSLALAGGYNEQFF,TGTGCCAGCAGCTTAGCGCTAGCGGGAGGGTACAATGAGCAGTTCTTC
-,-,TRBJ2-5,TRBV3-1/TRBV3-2,CASSLRGQETQYF,TGTGCCAGCAGCCTAAGGGGCCAAGAGACCCAGTACTTC
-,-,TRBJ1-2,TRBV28,CASSSPDRANYGYTF,TGTGCCAGCAGTTCCCCTGACAGAGCTAACTATGGCTACACCTTC
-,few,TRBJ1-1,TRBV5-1,CASSLAGGDGEAFF,TGCGCCAGCAGCTTGGCCGGGGGGGACGGTGAAGCTTTCTTT
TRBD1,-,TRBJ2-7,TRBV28,CASSSIHRGSYEQYF,TGTGCCAGCAGTTCCATCCACAGGGGCTCCTACGAGCAGTACTTC
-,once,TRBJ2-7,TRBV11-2,CASSAQGYEQYF,TGTGCCAGTTCGGCCCAGGGGTACGAGCAGTACTTC
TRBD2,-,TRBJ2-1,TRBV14,CASSSGRAYNEQFF,TGTGCCAGCAGTAGCGGGAGGGCCTACAATGAGCAGTTCTTC
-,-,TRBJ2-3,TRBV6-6,CASSSGPDTQYF,TGTGCCAGCAGCAGCGGGCCAGATACGCAGTATTTT